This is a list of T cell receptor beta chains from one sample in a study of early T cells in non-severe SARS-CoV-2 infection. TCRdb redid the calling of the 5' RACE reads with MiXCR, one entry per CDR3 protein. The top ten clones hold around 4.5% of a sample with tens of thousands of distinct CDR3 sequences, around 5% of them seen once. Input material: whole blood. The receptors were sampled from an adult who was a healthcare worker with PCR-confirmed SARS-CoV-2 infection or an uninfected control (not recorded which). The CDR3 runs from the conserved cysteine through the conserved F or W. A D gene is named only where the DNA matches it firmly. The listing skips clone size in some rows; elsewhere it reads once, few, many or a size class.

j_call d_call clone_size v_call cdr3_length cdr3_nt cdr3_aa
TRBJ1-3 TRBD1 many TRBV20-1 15 TGCAGTGCCGGCCGGGACAGGGTATCCGGAAACACCATATATTTT CSAGRDRVSGNTIYF
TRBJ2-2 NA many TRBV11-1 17 TGTGCCAGCAGCACCCCACCAGGGAAATGGAACACCGGGGAGCTGTTTTTT CASSTPPGKWNTGELFF
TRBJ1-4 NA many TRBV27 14 TGTGCCAGCAGTTTGACGGTAGCTAATGAAAAACTGTTTTTT CASSLTVANEKLFF
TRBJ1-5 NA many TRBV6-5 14 TGTGCCAGCCAGCCGGGAGCGTCCAATCAGCCCCAGCATTTT CASQPGASNQPQHF
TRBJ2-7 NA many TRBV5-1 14 TGCGCCAGCAGCCCCCAAGGGCCCTCCTACGAGCAGTACTTC CASSPQGPSYEQYF
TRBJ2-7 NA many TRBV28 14 TGTGCCACCACCACAGATGGGGGAGGCTACGAGCAGTACTTC CATTTDGGGYEQYF
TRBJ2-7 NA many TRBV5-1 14 TGCGCCAGCAGCTTGGAGGCGGGTAGGAGCGAGCAGTACTTC CASSLEAGRSEQYF
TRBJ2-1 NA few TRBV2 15 TGTGCCAGCAGTGAAGGACTAACAGGGATGGATGAGCAGTTCTTC CASSEGLTGMDEQFF
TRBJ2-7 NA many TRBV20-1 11 TGCAGTGCTAGAGCTCCTACGCGGCAGTACTTC CSARAPTRQYF
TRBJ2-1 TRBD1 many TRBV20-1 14 TGCAGTGCAAACCCTGGCAGGGGGCAGGGGGAGCAGTTCTTC CSANPGRGQGEQFF
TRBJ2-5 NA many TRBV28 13 TGTGCCACAGACGGGACTCCCGGGGAGACCCAGTACTTC CATDGTPGETQYF
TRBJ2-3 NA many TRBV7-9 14 TGTGCCAGCAGCTTAAAGGGTAGCACAGATACGCAGTATTTT CASSLKGSTDTQYF
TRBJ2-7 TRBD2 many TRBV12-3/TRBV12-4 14 TGTGCCAGCAGTCGGGGGGGGGCAGGATCCGAGCAGTACTTC CASSRGGAGSEQYF
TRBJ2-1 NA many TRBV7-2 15 TGTGCCAGCAGCTTATACGCGGGTCCATACAATGAGCAGTTCTTC CASSLYAGPYNEQFF
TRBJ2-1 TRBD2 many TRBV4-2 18 TGTGCCAGCAGCCAAGACTGGGGTAGCGGGAGATCCTACAATGAGCAGTTCTTC CASSQDWGSGRSYNEQFF
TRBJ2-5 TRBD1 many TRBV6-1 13 TGTGCCAGCAGTTCTACAGGGGCTGGGACCCAGTACTTC CASSSTGAGTQYF
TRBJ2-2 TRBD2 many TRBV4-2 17 TGTGCCAGCAGCAACAGGCTAGCGGACATGAACACCGGGGAGCTGTTTTTT CASSNRLADMNTGELFF
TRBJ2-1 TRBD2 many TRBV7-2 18 TGTGCCAGCAGCCCTAAGAGCGGGAGGAAAGGAAACTACAATGAGCAGTTCTTC CASSPKSGRKGNYNEQFF
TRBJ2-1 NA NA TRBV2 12 TGTGCCAGCAAGATTCTTTGGCGGGAGCAGTTCTTC CASKILWREQFF
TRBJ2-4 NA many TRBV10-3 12 TGTGCCATCTCAAACCCCGGGAACATTCAGTACTTC CAISNPGNIQYF
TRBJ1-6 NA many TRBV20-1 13 TGCAGTGTCAGGGGAGGGGGTCATTCACCCCTCCACTTT CSVRGGGHSPLHF
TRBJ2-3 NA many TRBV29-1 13 TGCAGCGACCGGGCAGGGGTCACAGATACGCAGTATTTT CSDRAGVTDTQYF
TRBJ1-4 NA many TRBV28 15 TGTGCCAGCAGTTTACGGCCTGCAACTAATGAAAAACTGTTTTTT CASSLRPATNEKLFF
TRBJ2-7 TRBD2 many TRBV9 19 TGTGCCAGCAGCCCCCGGCCCGGGACTAGCGGTATTAATTCCTACGAGCAGTACTTC CASSPRPGTSGINSYEQYF
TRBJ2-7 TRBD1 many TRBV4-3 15 TGCGCCAGCAGCCCGGACAGGGACAGCTCCTACGAGCAGTACTTC CASSPDRDSSYEQYF